The source of this T cell receptor (beta chain) is a study of OX40 agonist ivuxolimab in advanced cancers. Context from the whole study: Ivuxolimab, which targeted the costimulatory receptor OX40 (CD134), was an agonistic, fully human IgG2 monoclonal antibody. Intravenous ivuxolimab was administered to patients every 2 weeks at six dose levels: 0.01, 0.1, 0.3, 1.5, 3 and 10 mg/kg. Of the 50 or so patients in dose escalation, some 20 had hepatocellular carcinoma, around 15 had melanoma, 9 had renal cell carcinoma and 9 had head and neck cancer. A male proportion of under 85% and a mean age of approximately 55 years, ranging from 23 to 79, were recorded for the dose-escalation cohort. Patients were allowed to have had prior anti-PD-1, anti-PD-L1 or anti-CTLA-4 therapy, and more than 35% of the dose-escalation patients had been treated with checkpoint inhibitors. Partial responses were achieved by three dose-escalation patients, of whom one had hepatocellular carcinoma and two had cutaneous melanoma. Peripheral TCRbeta sequencing aimed to test whether ivuxolimab altered TCR sequence diversity and caused clonal T-cell expansion. The monotherapy dose-escalation portion (N of about 50 patients) of the phase I ivuxolimab trial is reported in the paper.

Patients with a history of autoimmune disease or receiving systemic immunosuppression were excluded from the trial. Peripheral blood for TCR sequencing was drawn from every dose cohort at baseline, at cycle 4 day 1 and at cycle 7 day 1. Samples came from an open-label, multicenter, first-in-human phase I dose-escalation trial of ivuxolimab. Adults with locally advanced or metastatic melanoma, renal cell carcinoma, hepatocellular carcinoma or head and neck squamous cell carcinoma were enrolled in the trial. Before TCR sequencing, CD4+ T cells and CD8+ T cells were sorted from peripheral blood as separate populations. To sequence the TCRbeta CDR3 region, genomic DNA was isolated from the sorted cells. The immunoSEQ Assay was used for sequencing of TCRbeta CDR3 regions. The table comes from immuneACCESS by way of TCRdb, which keeps in-frame sequences with V and J called. Part of the clones is missing from these tables; in studies checked, under half for an unresolved V gene and the rest for unknown reasons. The sample table records about 150,000 clones; 90% of these occur just once. The leading ten clones occupy roughly 0.99% of the sample.

A word on this clone: Its antigen is not yet known. Base quality data are lacking; no much larger clone is found one base away.

Study-level results and caveats: Partial responders in the 0.1-3.0 mg/kg groups had among the lowest normalized peripheral clonal expansion, especially among CD8+ T cells. Clonal expansion of both CD4+ and CD8+ blood T cells was observed from baseline to week 6 at doses 0.1 to 3.0 mg/kg. On average, CD8+ T cells showed more expanded clones than CD4+ T cells after ivuxolimab. Low levels of normalized T-cell clonal expansion were also seen in some patients who did not respond. Which antigens the clonally expanded peripheral T cells were specific for was not determined.

This receptor was obtained from an adult with an advanced solid tumor such as melanoma, head and neck, liver or kidney cancer. This sample comprised CD4+ or CD8+ T cells sorted from blood, obtained in a trial of the OX40 agonist ivuxolimab.

The nucleotides are TGTGCCAGCAGCTCTAGAGGTAGCGGGAAAAGGAACGAGCAGTACTTC. It translates as CASSSRGSGKRNEQYF. The chain links TRBV28 with TRBJ2-7; 8 bases in the middle match TRBD2. Compared with germline, V lacks 6 bases and J lacks 5 bases; bases without a gene match: 15. Including the terminal cysteine and phenylalanine, the CDR3 comprises 16 residues. Only the CDR3 portion is preserved as DNA: 48 bases, with reading frame beginning at the first base. The germline V gene provides CDR1 MDHEN and CDR2 SYDVKM.